These 14 T cell receptor beta chains originate from one sample sequenced in a study of blood T cell repertoires in COVID-19 (dated by TCRdb to 2019 to 2021). Receptors were amplified or captured by the immunoSEQ multiplex PCR assay. Entries here come from immuneACCESS through TCRdb and include only in-frame sequences with V and J called. Some clones fail to appear in such tables; in the studies checked, an unresolved V gene covers under half of the shortfall, and the cause of the remainder is unknown. The sample yields some 94,000 clones; approximately 90% were counted once. Roughly 15% of the sample lies in the top ten. Input material: peripheral blood. These receptors were collected from a human donor in a cohort sampled during active COVID-19.

This clone was detected only once. The rearrangement joins TRBV27 to TRBJ2-7; D is perhaps TRBD2 (6 bases). Trimming stripped 1 base from V and 3 bases from J, with 10 bases between. Germline CDR1 MNHEY, CDR2 SMNVEV (reference sequence). The CDR3 runs 14 residues. The CDR3 DNA is TGTGCCAGCAGTTTATTCGGGGGAAGCTACGAGCAGTACTTC. Its protein product is CASSLFGGSYEQYF.

The J gene is TRBJ1-2, the V gene TRBV5-1; 7 nucleotides agree with TRBD1. Germline loops: CDR1 SGHRS, CDR2 YFSETQ. With 4 bases clipped from V and 2 bases from J, the junction kept 14 bases outside the gene matches. This CDR3 is 17 amino acids long. The CDR3 sequence is CASSRNGQAQSNYGYTF. The CDR3 nucleotides read TGCGCCAGCAGCCGAAACGGACAGGCTCAGTCCAACTATGGCTACACCTTC.

The genes are TRBV6-2 or TRBV6-3 and TRBJ2-7; possible D gene TRBD1, 7 bases. Trimming removed 3 bases at V and 9 bases at J, with 12 bases between. CDR3 length equals 12 residues. CDR1 is MNHEY, CDR2 SVGEGT, per germline. The CDR3 sequence: CASSYGTAGQYF. Here the CDR3 DNA reads TGTGCCAGCAGTTATGGGACAGCGGGGCAGTACTTC.

The chain recombines TRBV12-3 or TRBV12-4 with TRBJ1-5, with a possible D match to TRBD1 (5 bases). The germline V and J ends were trimmed by 2 bases and 10 bases, with 12 bases remaining between them. The length of the CDR3 is 13 residues. The CDR3 reads CASSLLKGIPQHF. The CDR3 bases are TGTGCCAGCAGTTTATTGAAGGGGATTCCCCAGCATTTT.

J is TRBJ2-2 and V is TRBV28, with D perhaps TRBD1 (6 bases). The CDR3 loop spans 15 amino acids. Germline V gene lookup returns CDR1 MDHEN and CDR2 SYDVKM. V was pared by 1 base and J by 2 bases, with 8 bases between. The CDR3: CASSLSQGNTGELFF. Here the CDR3 DNA reads TGTGCCAGCAGTTTATCACAGGGAAACACCGGGGAGCTGTTTTTT.

The CDR3, as DNA: TGTGCCAGCAGGAGACAGGGATCACCCCTCCACTTT. Translation: CASRRQGSPLHF. This chain links TRBV6-5 with TRBJ1-6; 7 nucleotides agree with TRBD1. CDR3 length: 12 amino acids. Germline CDR1 is MNHEY and CDR2 is SVGAGI. After removal of 6 bases from V and 10 bases from J, the junction contained 3 bases not matched to a gene.

The CDR3 reads CAISRGQTNTEAFF. The CDR3 DNA reads as TGTGCCATCAGTAGGGGACAGACGAACACTGAAGCTTTCTTT. The chain is built from TRBV10-3 and TRBJ1-1, with 7 nucleotides matching TRBD1. With V trimmed by 5 bases and J by 1 base, 4 bases remained unmatched. This CDR3 has 14 amino acids. Looked up from germline, CDR1 is ENHRY and CDR2 is SYGVKD.

The chain uses TRBV11-2 and TRBJ1-2; 9 bases match TRBD1. The CDR3 runs 15 residues. With 5 bases clipped from V and 8 bases from J, the junction kept 12 bases outside the gene matches. The germline V gene encodes CDR1 SGHAT and CDR2 FQNNGV. This CDR3 is CASSQTRTGALGYTF. The CDR3 DNA reads as TGTGCCAGCAGCCAAACCAGGACAGGGGCATTGGGCTACACCTTC.

This chain connects TRBV6-6 to TRBJ1-5; 9 bases line up with TRBD1. Germline V gene sequence: CDR1 MNHNY, CDR2 SVGAGI (reference sequence). V shed 1 base, J shed 6 bases, and the junction held 4 bases outside the gene matches. The CDR3 is made up of 15 amino acids. CDR3 sequence reads: CASSYLDRGVQPQHF. DNA of the CDR3: TGTGCCAGCAGTTACTTGGACAGGGGAGTTCAGCCCCAGCATTTT.

The chain carries TRBV27 and TRBJ2-7, with D maybe TRBD1 (7 bases). The CDR3 loop spans 17 amino acids. Germline V gives CDR1 MNHEY, CDR2 SMNVEV (reference sequence). The V end was cut by 3 bases, the J end by 2 bases, with 20 bases between. CDR3 amino acids: CASSFQGGGTVTYEQYF. The CDR3 coding sequence is TGTGCCAGCAGTTTCCAGGGGGGCGGGACAGTAACCTACGAGCAGTACTTC.

V gene TRBV3-1 (or the pseudogene TRBV3-2) combines with J gene TRBJ1-6, with a weak D call TRBD1 (5 bases). Looked up from germline, CDR1 is LGHDT and CDR2 is YNNKEL (reference sequence). The V end was cut by 4 bases, the J end by 0 bases, with 13 bases between. CDR3 length equals 17 residues. The CDR3 nucleotides are TGTGCCAGCAGCCCTTCGGGGGGAAGCTCCTATAATTCACCCCTCCACTTT. Translation: CASSPSGGSSYNSPLHF.

The V and J genes are TRBV29-1 and TRBJ2-7; no clear D. Per germline, CDR1 SQVTM and CDR2 ANQGSEA. The CDR3 runs 12 residues. Trimming stripped 6 bases from V and 0 bases from J, with 9 bases between. Here the CDR3 reads CSVRNPSYEQYF. Here the CDR3 DNA reads TGCAGCGTCAGGAACCCCTCCTACGAGCAGTACTTC.

The chain couples TRBV14 to TRBJ1-3; D gene unclear. V was cut by 4 bases and J by 3 bases, with 7 bases left in between. Per the germline V gene, CDR1 is SGHDN and CDR2 is FVKESK. The CDR3 has 13 amino acids. The DNA for the CDR3 is TGTGCCAGCAGCCTCGGACTTGGAAACACCATATATTTT. It yields the protein CASSLGLGNTIYF.

The chain employs TRBV5-1 and TRBJ1-1; TRBD1 agrees at 8 bases. V lost 0 bases, J lost 6 bases, and 7 bases stayed unmatched. This CDR3 spans 15 amino acids. The germline V gene encodes CDR1 SGHRS and CDR2 YFSETQ. The CDR3 loop reads CASSLGAGGSAEAFF. The CDR3 nucleotides are TGCGCCAGCAGCTTGGGGGCAGGGGGCTCGGCTGAAGCTTTCTTT.